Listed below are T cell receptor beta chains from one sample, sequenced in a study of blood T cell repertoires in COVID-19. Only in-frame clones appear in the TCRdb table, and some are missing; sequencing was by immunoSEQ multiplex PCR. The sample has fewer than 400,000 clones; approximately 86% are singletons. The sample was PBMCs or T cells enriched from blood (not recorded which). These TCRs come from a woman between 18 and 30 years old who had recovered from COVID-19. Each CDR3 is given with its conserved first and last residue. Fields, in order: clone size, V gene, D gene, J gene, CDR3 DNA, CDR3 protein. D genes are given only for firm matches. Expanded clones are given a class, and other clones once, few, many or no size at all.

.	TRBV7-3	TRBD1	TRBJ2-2	TGTGCCAGCAGAAAGGGAGGGACAGGGGGAACCGGGGAGCTGTTTTTT	CASRKGGTGGTGELFF
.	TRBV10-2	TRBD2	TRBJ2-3	TGCGCCACCCGGGGGGGGCACCTCACAGATACGCAGTATTTT	CATRGGHLTDTQYF
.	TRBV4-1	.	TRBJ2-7	TGCGCCAGCAGCCTAGGACTTGCACGCCACGAGCAGTACTTC	CASSLGLARHEQYF
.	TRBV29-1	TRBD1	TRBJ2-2	TGCAGCGCCTACAGGGGAACCGGGGAGCTGTTTTTT	CSAYRGTGELFF
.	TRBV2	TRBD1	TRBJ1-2	TGTGCCAGCAGGGAACAGGGGGAAGATGGCTACACCTTC	CASREQGEDGYTF
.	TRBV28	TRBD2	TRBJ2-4	TGTGCCAGCAGTCCAGCGGGGGGGATTCAGTACTTC	CASSPAGGIQYF
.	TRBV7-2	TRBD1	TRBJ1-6	TGTGCCAGCAGCTTAGTCAGGGCAGGGGGGTATTCACCCCTCCACTTT	CASSLVRAGGYSPLHF
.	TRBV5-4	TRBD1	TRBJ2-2	TGTGCCAGCAGCCAGGACAGGGGGAGGACCGGGGAGCTGTTTTTT	CASSQDRGRTGELFF
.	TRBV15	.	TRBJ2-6	TGTGCCACCAGCAGAGTAGACTCTGGGGCCAACGTCCTGACTTTC	CATSRVDSGANVLTF
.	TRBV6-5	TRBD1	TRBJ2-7	TGTGCCAGCAGTTACGACCCTTCGACAGGGGAGTACTTC	CASSYDPSTGEYF
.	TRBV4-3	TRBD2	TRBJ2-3	TGCGCCAGCAGCCACTCTCTAGCGGGGGAGAAAGATACGCAGTATTTT	CASSHSLAGEKDTQYF
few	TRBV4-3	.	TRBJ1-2	TGCGCCAGCAGCCAAGAACGAGGGAGAGGCTACACCTTC	CASSQERGRGYTF
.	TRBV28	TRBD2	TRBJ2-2	TGTGCCAGCAGTTTTTGGACTAGCACCACCGGGGAGCTGTTTTTT	CASSFWTSTTGELFF
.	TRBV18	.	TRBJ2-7	TGTGCCAGCTCACCATCGGACAGCAACGAGCAGTACTTC	CASSPSDSNEQYF
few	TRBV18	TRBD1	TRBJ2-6	TGTGCCAGCTCACAGGGACAGGTTGGCTCTGGGGCCAACGTCCTGACTTTC	CASSQGQVGSGANVLTF
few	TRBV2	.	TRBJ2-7	TGTGCCAGCAAGCCAGCACAGCGGGCCTCCTACGAGCAGTACTTC	CASKPAQRASYEQYF
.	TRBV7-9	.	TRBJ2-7	TGTGCCAGCAGCCCCGTATTAGCCCCCAGCTCCTACGAGCAGTACTTC	CASSPVLAPSSYEQYF
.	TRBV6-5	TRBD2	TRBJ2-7	TGTGCCAGCACCCGGTCGGGGACTAGCTGGGACGAGCAGTACTTC	CASTRSGTSWDEQYF
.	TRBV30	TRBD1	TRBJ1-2	TGTGCCTGGAGTGCTTTGACAGGGGTGTCCTATGGCTACACCTTC	CAWSALTGVSYGYTF
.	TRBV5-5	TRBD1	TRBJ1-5	TGTGCCAGCAGCCCTAGAGACAGGGGCGTCAATCAGCCCCAGCATTTT	CASSPRDRGVNQPQHF
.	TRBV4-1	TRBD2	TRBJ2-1	TGCGCCAGCAGCCAAGTCGTGGGACTAGCGGGGGAGCGATACAATGAGCAGTTCTTC	CASSQVVGLAGERYNEQFF
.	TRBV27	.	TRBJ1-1	TGTGCCAGCAGTTTAAGGGGGTCTGAAGCTTTCTTT	CASSLRGSEAFF
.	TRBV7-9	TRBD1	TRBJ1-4	TGTGCCAGCAGCTTGGCGACAGGGGCTAATGAAAAACTGTTTTTT	CASSLATGANEKLFF
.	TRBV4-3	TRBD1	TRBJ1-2	TGCGCCAGCAGCCAATCTGGACAGGGGGCGGTTGGCTACACCTTC	CASSQSGQGAVGYTF
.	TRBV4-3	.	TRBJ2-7	TGCGCCAGCAGCCAAGCACGCTCCGGGGAGGTCGCCTACGAGCAGTACTTC	CASSQARSGEVAYEQYF